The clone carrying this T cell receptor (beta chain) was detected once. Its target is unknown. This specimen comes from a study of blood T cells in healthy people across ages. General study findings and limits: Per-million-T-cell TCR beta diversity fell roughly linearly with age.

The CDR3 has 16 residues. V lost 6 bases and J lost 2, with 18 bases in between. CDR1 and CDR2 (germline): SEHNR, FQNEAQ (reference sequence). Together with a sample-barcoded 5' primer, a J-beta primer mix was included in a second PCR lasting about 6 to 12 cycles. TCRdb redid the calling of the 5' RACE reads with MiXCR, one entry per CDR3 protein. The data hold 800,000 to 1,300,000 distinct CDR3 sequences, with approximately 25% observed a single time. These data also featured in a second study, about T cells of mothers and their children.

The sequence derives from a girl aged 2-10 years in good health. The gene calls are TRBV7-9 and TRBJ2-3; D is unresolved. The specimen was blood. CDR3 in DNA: TGTGCCAGCAGTCCAACCGAGCGAGATAACACAGATACGCAGTATTTT. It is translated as CASSPTERDNTDTQYF.